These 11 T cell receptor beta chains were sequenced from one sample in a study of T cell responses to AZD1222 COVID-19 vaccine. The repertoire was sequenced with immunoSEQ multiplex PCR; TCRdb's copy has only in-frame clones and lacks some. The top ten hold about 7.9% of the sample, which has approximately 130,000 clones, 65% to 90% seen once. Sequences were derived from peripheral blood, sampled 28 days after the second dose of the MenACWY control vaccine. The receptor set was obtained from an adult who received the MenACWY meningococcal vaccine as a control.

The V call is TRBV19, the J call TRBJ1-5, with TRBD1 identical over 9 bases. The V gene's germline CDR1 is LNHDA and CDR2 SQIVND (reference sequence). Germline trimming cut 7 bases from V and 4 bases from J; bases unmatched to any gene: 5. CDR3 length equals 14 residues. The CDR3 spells CASTTGQGNQPQHF. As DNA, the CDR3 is TGTGCCAGTACCACCGGACAGGGGAATCAGCCCCAGCATTTT.

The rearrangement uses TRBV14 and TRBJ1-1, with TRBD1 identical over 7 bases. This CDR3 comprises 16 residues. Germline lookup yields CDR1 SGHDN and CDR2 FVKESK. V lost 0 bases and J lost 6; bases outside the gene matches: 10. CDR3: CASSQDRGTEGSEAFF. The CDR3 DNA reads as TGTGCCAGCAGCCAAGATCGAGGGACAGAGGGGTCTGAAGCTTTCTTT.

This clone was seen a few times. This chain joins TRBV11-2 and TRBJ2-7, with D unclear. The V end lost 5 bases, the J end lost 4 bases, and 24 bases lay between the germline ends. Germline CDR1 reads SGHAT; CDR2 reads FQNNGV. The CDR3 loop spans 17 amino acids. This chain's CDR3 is CASSPWGRGANHYEQYF. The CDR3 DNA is TGTGCCAGCAGCCCCTGGGGAAGAGGCGCCAACCATTACGAGCAGTACTTC. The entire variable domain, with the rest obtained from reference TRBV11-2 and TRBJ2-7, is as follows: EAGVAQSPRYKIIEKRQSVAFWCNPISGHATLYWYQQILGQGPKLLIQFQNNGVVDDSQLPKDRFSAERLKGVDSTLKIQPAKLEDSAVYLCASSPWGRGANHYEQYFGPGTRLTVT.

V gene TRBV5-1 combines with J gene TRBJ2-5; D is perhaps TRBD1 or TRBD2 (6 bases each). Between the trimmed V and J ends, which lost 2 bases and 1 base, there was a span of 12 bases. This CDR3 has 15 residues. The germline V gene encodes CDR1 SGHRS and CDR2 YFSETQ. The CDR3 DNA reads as TGCGCCAGCAGCTTACTAACGGGGGCCCAAGAGACCCAGTACTTC. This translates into CASSLLTGAQETQYF.

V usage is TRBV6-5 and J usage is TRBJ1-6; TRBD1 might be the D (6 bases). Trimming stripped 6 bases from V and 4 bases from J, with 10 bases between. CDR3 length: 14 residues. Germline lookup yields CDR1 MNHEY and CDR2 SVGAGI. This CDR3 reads CASRSQGYNSPLHF. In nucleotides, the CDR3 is TGTGCCAGCAGGTCACAGGGATATAATTCACCCCTCCACTTT.

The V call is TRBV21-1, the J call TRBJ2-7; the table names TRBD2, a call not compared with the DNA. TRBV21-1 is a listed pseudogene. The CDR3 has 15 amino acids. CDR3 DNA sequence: TGTGCCAGCAGCAAAGAGGAGCAGGGAGGATACGAGCAGTACGTC. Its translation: CASSKEEQGGYEQYV.

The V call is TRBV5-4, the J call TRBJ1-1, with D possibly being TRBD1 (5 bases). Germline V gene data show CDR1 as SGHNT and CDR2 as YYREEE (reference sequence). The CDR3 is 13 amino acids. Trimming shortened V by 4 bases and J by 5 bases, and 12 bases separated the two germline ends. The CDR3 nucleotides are TGTGCCAGCAGCCCGGGGACGAATACTGAAGCTTTCTTT. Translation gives CASSPGTNTEAFF.

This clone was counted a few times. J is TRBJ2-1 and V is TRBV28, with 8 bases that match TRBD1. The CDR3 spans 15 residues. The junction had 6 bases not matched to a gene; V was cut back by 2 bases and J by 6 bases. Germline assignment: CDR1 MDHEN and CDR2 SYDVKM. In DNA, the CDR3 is TGTGCCAGCAGTTTACCCGCGGGACAGGTCAATGAGCAGTTCTTC. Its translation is CASSLPAGQVNEQFF.

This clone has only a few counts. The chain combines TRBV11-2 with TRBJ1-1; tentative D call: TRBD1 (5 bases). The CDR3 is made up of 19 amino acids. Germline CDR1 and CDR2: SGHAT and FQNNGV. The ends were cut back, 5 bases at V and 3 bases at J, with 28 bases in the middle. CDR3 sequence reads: CASSHPRASGPQEDTEAFF. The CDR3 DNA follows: TGTGCCAGCAGCCACCCTAGGGCCTCGGGACCTCAGGAGGACACTGAAGCTTTCTTT.

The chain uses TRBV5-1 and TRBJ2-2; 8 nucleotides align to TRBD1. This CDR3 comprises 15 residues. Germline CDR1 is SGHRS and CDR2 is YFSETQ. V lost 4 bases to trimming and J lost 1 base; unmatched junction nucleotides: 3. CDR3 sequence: CASSPGQGNTGELFF. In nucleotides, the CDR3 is TGCGCCAGCAGCCCTGGACAGGGGAACACCGGGGAGCTGTTTTTT.

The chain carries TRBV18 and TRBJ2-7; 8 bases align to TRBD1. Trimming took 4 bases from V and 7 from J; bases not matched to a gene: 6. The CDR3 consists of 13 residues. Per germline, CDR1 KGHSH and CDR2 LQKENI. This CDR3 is CASSLQGAGEQYV. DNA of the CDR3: TGTGCCAGCTCACTGCAGGGGGCAGGGGAGCAGTACGTC.